Below, 9 T cell receptor beta chains from the same sample are listed, as sequenced in a study of T-cell memory formation after mild COVID-19. MiXCR, applied by TCRdb to the 5' RACE reads, yields one record per CDR3 protein. The table has about 140,000 distinct CDR3 sequences, more than 13% seen once. Sequenced: PBMCs or a T cell subset sorted from them (not recorded which). These TCRs come from an adult woman who had mild COVID-19 (a few samples of this study predate the infection). Cell type and time point are not known.

The rearrangement uses TRBV12-3 or TRBV12-4 and TRBJ1-2; tentatively, D is TRBD1 (5 bases). The V and J ends lost 6 bases and 4 bases respectively, with 15 bases between them. The CDR3 runs 14 residues. This CDR3 is CASSHQGPSYGYTF. CDR3 bases: TGTGCCAGCAGCCATCAGGGACCATCCTATGGCTACACCTTC.

This clonotype was seen only a few times. The chain has TRBV4-1 and TRBJ2-7; D may be TRBD1 (7 bases). The CDR3 covers 14 residues. Trimming took off 4 bases at V and 2 bases at J, with 12 bases between the two ends. CDR1 is MGHRA and CDR2 is YSYEKL in the germline V gene. CDR3 coding DNA: TGCGCCAGCAGCCCAGGGGGGCTCACCTACGAGCAGTACTTC. Protein: CASSPGGLTYEQYF.

The genes are TRBV2 and TRBJ2-6; D could derive from TRBD1 or TRBD2 (5 bases each). This CDR3 is 14 amino acids long. The germline CDR1 and CDR2 sequences are SNHLY and FYNNEI. Trimming took 8 bases from V and 3 from J, leaving 11 bases between them. The CDR3 bases are TGTGCCAGCGAAAATGGGGGTGGGGCCAACGTCCTGACTTTC. This sequence encodes CASENGGGANVLTF.

The sample holds a few counts of this clonotype. This rearrangement joins TRBV29-1 to TRBJ2-3; D gene ambiguous. Germline-derived CDR1 and CDR2 are SQVTM and ANQGSEA. The V and J ends lost 0 bases and 2 bases respectively, with 15 bases between them. The CDR3 has 16 residues. Here the CDR3 reads CSVEEYRWGSTDTQYF. The CDR3 DNA reads TGCAGCGTTGAAGAGTATCGCTGGGGTTCCACAGATACGCAGTATTTT.

This clonotype was recorded a few times. The V and J genes are TRBV4-1 and TRBJ2-5; perhaps TRBD2 as D (5 bases). Per germline, CDR1 MGHRA and CDR2 YSYEKL. The ends were cut back, 1 base at V and 5 bases at J, with 20 bases in the middle. The CDR3 loop spans 17 amino acids. CDR3: CASSQVQLGVMSETQYF. Written as DNA, the CDR3 is TGCGCCAGCAGCCAAGTCCAACTAGGCGTGATGAGTGAGACCCAGTACTTC.

V gene TRBV6-5 combines with J gene TRBJ2-1; 9 nucleotides agree with TRBD1. This CDR3 comprises 14 residues. Germline V gives CDR1 MNHEY, CDR2 SVGAGI. The V segment lost 0 bases and the J segment 7 bases; nucleotides outside the gene matches: 1. In DNA, the CDR3 is TGTGCCAGCAGTTACTCGGGGACAGGGAATGAGCAGTTCTTC. Its translation: CASSYSGTGNEQFF.

The chain is built from TRBV29-1 and TRBJ1-1; D possibly corresponds to TRBD1 (5 bases). V shed 6 bases and J shed 1 base, with 9 bases lying between them. The CDR3 covers 12 residues. Germline CDR1 reads SQVTM; CDR2 reads ANQGSEA. This CDR3 reads CSVDTGNTEAFF. CDR3 nucleotides: TGCAGCGTGGATACAGGGAACACTGAAGCTTTCTTT.

This clonotype came up a few times. The chain uses TRBV5-4 and TRBJ2-7, with no clear D. The V gene's germline CDR1 is SGHNT and CDR2 YYREEE (reference sequence). The CDR3 covers 11 residues. The V and J ends lost 7 bases and 6 bases respectively, with 11 bases between them. This CDR3 reads CASSYAGEQYF. The CDR3, as DNA: TGTGCCAGCTCCTACGCCGGCGAGCAGTACTTC.

This chain joins TRBV5-1 and TRBJ1-1; the D is unclear. Germline CDR1 reads SGHRS; CDR2 reads YFSETQ. V was clipped by 4 bases and J by 4 bases, with 11 bases between them. The CDR3 spans 13 residues. The CDR3 region is CASSITWGTEAFF. Written as DNA, the CDR3 is TGCGCCAGCAGCATCACTTGGGGCACTGAAGCTTTCTTT.